A single TCR beta chain is shown here with its context. The antigen is not known. The V gene's germline CDR1 is MGHDK and CDR2 SYGVNS. This CDR3 region has 16 residues. J was trimmed by 6 bases and V by 3 bases; bases with no gene match: 5. The data are from a study of T cell repertoires in cytomegalovirus infection. The wider study: The authors relied on CMV epitopes, both recently identified HLA-C-restricted and well-studied HLA-B-restricted. Indications came from public TCR beta signatures; they pointed to CMV infection and to a matching HLA type. Study observations and caveats: Cumulative frequency (of public TCR beta family members) identified carriers of CMV plus the relevant HLA. The study found HLA-C-restricted CMV-specific TCR beta clonotypes dominating the ex vivo response.

TCRdb redid the calling of the reads with MiXCR, one entry per CDR3 protein. The sample records about 220,000 distinct CDR3 sequences, 35% to 45% being singletons. The input for sequencing was CD8+ T cells from cultured PBMCs, taken from culture after CMV antigen stimulation. The sequence was obtained from a human donor in good health (CMV status not recorded). Some clones in this sample may be carry-over from other donors' samples. The V gene is TRBV25-1, the J gene TRBJ1-6; 10 bases match TRBD1. CDR3 sequence: CASSDRGTGVNSPLHF. DNA of the CDR3: TGTGCCAGCAGTGACCGGGGGACAGGGGTTAATTCACCCCTCCACTTT.